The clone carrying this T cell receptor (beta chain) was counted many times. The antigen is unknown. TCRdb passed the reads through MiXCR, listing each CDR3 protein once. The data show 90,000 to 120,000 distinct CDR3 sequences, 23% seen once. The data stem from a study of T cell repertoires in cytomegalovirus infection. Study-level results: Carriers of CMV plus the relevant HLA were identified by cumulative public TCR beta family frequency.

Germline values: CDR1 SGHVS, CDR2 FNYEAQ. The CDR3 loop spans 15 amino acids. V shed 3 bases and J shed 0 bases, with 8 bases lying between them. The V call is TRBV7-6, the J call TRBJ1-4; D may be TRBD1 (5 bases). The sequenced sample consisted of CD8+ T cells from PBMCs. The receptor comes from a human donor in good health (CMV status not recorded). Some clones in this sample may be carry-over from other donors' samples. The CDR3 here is CASSLTAATNEKLFF. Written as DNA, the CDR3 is TGTGCCAGCAGCTTGACAGCAGCAACTAATGAAAAACTGTTTTTT. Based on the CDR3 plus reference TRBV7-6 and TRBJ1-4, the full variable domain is GAGVSQSPRYKVTKRGQDVALRCDPISGHVSLYWYRQALGQGPEFLTYFNYEAQQDKSGLPNDRFSAERPEGSISTLTIQRTEQRDSAMYRCASSLTAATNEKLFFGSGTQLSVL.